This T cell receptor (beta chain) is drawn from a study of a mutant IDH1 vaccine in newly diagnosed glioma. Clones were sequenced by immunoSEQ multiplex PCR, and TCRdb holds only the in-frame ones, with some missing. Among 110,000 or so clones listed, 90% were seen once. About this clone itself: Its cognate antigen is unknown.

Specified time point: week 11, during vaccination. In the vaccine, a single dose held 300 ug of the mutant IDH1 20-mer peptide, along with topical imiquimod. Germline trimming cut 4 bases from V and 0 bases from J; bases unmatched to any gene: 3. This CDR3 region has 16 residues. From germline, CDR1 is SGHTA and CDR2 FQGTGA. Sequenced here: PBMCs, sampled from a glioma patient whose treatment included an IDH1 peptide vaccine. The receptor's source is a woman aged 45-65 years with glioma. The chain employs TRBV7-3 and TRBJ2-1; 10 bases fit TRBD2. CDR3 residues: CASSSSGGGSYNEQFF. Here the CDR3 DNA reads TGTGCCAGCAGCTCTAGCGGGGGCGGCTCCTACAATGAGCAGTTCTTC.